This is a list of T cell receptor beta chains from one sample in a study of blood T cell repertoires in COVID-19. Here immunoSEQ multiplex PCR was the method, and the copy in TCRdb shows in-frame clones only, minus some. The repertoire includes around 150,000 clones, around three quarters of them detected once, and roughly 8.3% sits in the top ten. The sample was peripheral blood. The receptors come from a man in his fifties or sixties with acute or convalescent COVID-19. The CDR3 runs from the conserved cysteine through the conserved F or W. D genes are given only for firm matches.

CDR3 protein | J gene | V gene | D gene
CASSQEGSYEQYF | TRBJ2-7 | TRBV4-2 | -
CAWRFSGYGGYTF | TRBJ1-2 | TRBV30 | -
CASSPPGNLAKNIQYF | TRBJ2-4 | TRBV5-4 | -
CASSLTGGAGTGELFF | TRBJ2-2 | TRBV7-6 | TRBD1
CASSILLSRQGHPNEQFF | TRBJ2-1 | TRBV19 | TRBD1
CASSPGTGLRYGYTF | TRBJ1-2 | TRBV6-5 | TRBD1
CASSLGLRDRGSTNQPQHF | TRBJ1-5 | TRBV5-6 | TRBD1
CAWSVGDSYNEQFF | TRBJ2-1 | TRBV30 | TRBD1
CASRTQGSSYNSPLHF | TRBJ1-6 | TRBV19 | TRBD1
CASSRSGGVPYEQYF | TRBJ2-7 | TRBV3-1/TRBV3-2 | TRBD2
CASSTSGQGIAGELFF | TRBJ2-2 | TRBV11-2 | TRBD1
CASSLVLGGETQYF | TRBJ2-5 | TRBV5-6 | -
CASSSAGLASETQYF | TRBJ2-5 | TRBV7-3 | TRBD2
CASSQEAGTGGWQPQHF | TRBJ1-5 | TRBV4-1 | TRBD1
CASSSISGGEQYF | TRBJ2-7 | TRBV5-4 | -
CASSSRTGAYEQYF | TRBJ2-7 | TRBV27 | TRBD1
CASSHIGLNTEAFF | TRBJ1-1 | TRBV4-1 | -
CASSWSRAQETQYF | TRBJ2-5 | TRBV5-1 | -
CAWTPRSYTTEAFF | TRBJ1-1 | TRBV30 | -
CASSASNSYEQYF | TRBJ2-7 | TRBV4-1 | -
CASSSVPGGPYNEQFF | TRBJ2-1 | TRBV10-1 | TRBD1
CASSWASGNTIYF | TRBJ1-3 | TRBV2 | -
CASEQGAGSTEAFF | TRBJ1-1 | TRBV5-1 | TRBD1
CASSQGQGVGSPLHF | TRBJ1-6 | TRBV14 | TRBD1
CASSPFRQISGNTIYF | TRBJ1-3 | TRBV7-2 | -
CASTRGTPYEQYF | TRBJ2-7 | TRBV12-3/TRBV12-4 | -
CASTPGSGFRF | TRBJ1-2 | TRBV19 | -
CASSNSGAGPDTQYF | TRBJ2-3 | TRBV9 | TRBD2
CASSLPGAETQYF | TRBJ2-5 | TRBV6-5 | -
CASSSGGFGSPLHF | TRBJ1-6 | TRBV6-5 | TRBD1